Each of the 28 T cell receptor beta chains below was sequenced from the same sample in a study of blood T cells in healthy people across ages. Using a J-beta primer mix together with a sample-barcoded 5' primer, a second PCR was run for roughly 6 to 12 cycles. In TCRdb, the 5' RACE reads were re-called with MiXCR into one record per CDR3 protein. The table includes 700,000 or so distinct CDR3 sequences, approximately 40% detected once. Sequenced sample: blood. The receptors originated from an elderly man in good health.

The chain recombines TRBV7-2 with TRBJ2-5; D possibly corresponds to TRBD2 (5 bases). The J call is uncertain, as TRBJ2-7 better fits the DNA end. Germline assignment: CDR1 SGHTA and CDR2 FQGNSA. The CDR3 consists of 16 residues. The CDR3, as DNA: TGTGCCAGCAGCTTAGAACCCCCTGAACTAGTTTACGAGCAGTACTTC. This encodes CASSLEPPELVYEQYF.

V gene TRBV4-1 combines with J gene TRBJ1-5, with unresolved D. With 1 base removed from V and 0 bases from J, the gap between germline ends came to 7 bases. The germline V gene has CDR1 MGHRA and CDR2 YSYEKL. CDR3 length: 15 amino acids. CDR3 sequence (DNA): TGCGCCAGCAGCCAAGTCCAGAATAGCAATCAGCCCCAGCATTTT. Translation: CASSQVQNSNQPQHF.

The V call is TRBV7-2, the J call TRBJ2-5; TRBD2 might be the D (6 bases). Trimming took off 8 bases at V and 11 bases at J, with 21 bases between the two ends. The CDR3 length is 13 residues. The germline gives CDR1 SGHTA, CDR2 FQGNSA. CDR3 nucleotide sequence: TGTGCCAGCTGTCAAATCGGGAGTAATGAGCAGTACTTC. As protein: CASCQIGSNEQYF.

Ten or more counts support this clonotype. V usage is TRBV6-5 and J usage is TRBJ2-3, with 12 positions matching TRBD2. CDR1 and CDR2 (germline): MNHEY, SVGAGI. The CDR3 contains 16 residues. The V segment lost 0 bases and the J segment 4 bases; nucleotides outside the gene matches: 2. This CDR3 reads CASSYSLAGGADTQYF. The CDR3, as DNA: TGTGCCAGCAGTTACTCACTAGCGGGGGGCGCAGATACGCAGTATTTT.

This clonotype was recorded only once. The chain links TRBV7-8 to TRBJ2-3, with no clear D. Trimming removed 5 bases from V and 4 bases from J, with 13 bases in between. The CDR3 extends over 14 amino acids. CDR1 SGHVS and CDR2 FQNEAQ come from the germline V gene. The CDR3 nucleotides read TGTGCCAGCAGCGTGACTTCCCCACCAGATACGCAGTATTTT. The encoded protein is CASSVTSPPDTQYF.

A few counts support this clonotype. This chain connects TRBV12-3 or TRBV12-4 to TRBJ2-1, with D tentatively TRBD2 (5 bases). The germline V and J ends were trimmed by 5 bases and 5 bases, with 13 bases remaining between them. The CDR3 is 14 residues long. CDR3 nucleotide sequence: TGTGCCAGCAGTCCCCTACGGGATCACAATGAGCAGTTCTTC. Its translation: CASSPLRDHNEQFF.

This clonotype was counted between two and nine times. The chain is built from TRBV7-9 and TRBJ2-1; TRBD1 is a possible D gene (5 bases). V dropped 2 bases and J dropped 2 bases, with 13 bases sitting between them. The CDR3 is 16 residues long. Germline-derived CDR1 and CDR2 are SEHNR and FQNEAQ (reference sequence). The CDR3 nucleotides are TGTGCCAGCAGCTTAAGACTTACAGGCGCCTACAATGAGCAGTTCTTC. As protein: CASSLRLTGAYNEQFF.

The CDR3 DNA reads TGCGCCAGCAGCCAGAGAGCCGGGACAGGGGCTCTTAGTGAGCAGTTCTTC. Translation gives CASSQRAGTGALSEQFF. The gene calls are TRBV4-3 and TRBJ2-1, with TRBD1 identical over 10 bases. Germline values: CDR1 LGHNA, CDR2 YSLEER. J gave up 9 bases and V 3 bases, and 14 bases lay outside the gene matches. The CDR3 extends over 17 amino acids.

This clonotype was seen more than once but under ten times. This rearrangement joins TRBV28 to TRBJ2-2; maybe TRBD1 (5 bases). The ends were cut back, 6 bases at V and 4 bases at J, with 12 bases in the middle. The germline V gene encodes CDR1 MDHEN and CDR2 SYDVKM. CDR3 length: 14 residues. Here the CDR3 DNA reads TGTGCCAGCAGACCCCAGGGTTTCACCGGGGAGCTGTTTTTT. Protein sequence: CASRPQGFTGELFF.

The chain combines TRBV10-1 with TRBJ2-5, with D perhaps TRBD1 or TRBD2 (5 bases each). With the DNA end fitting TRBJ2-7 better, the J assignment may be wrong. The CDR3 runs to 13 residues. Germline V gene lookup returns CDR1 WNHNN and CDR2 SYGVQD (reference sequence). The CDR3 region is CASSPIRDGEQYF. The CDR3 region has the DNA TGCGCCAGCAGCCCCATCCGGGACGGCGAGCAGTACTTC.

This chain connects TRBV28 to TRBJ2-7, with D tentatively TRBD2 (6 bases). With 5 bases removed from V and 3 bases from J, the gap between germline ends came to 20 bases. Per the germline V gene, CDR1 is MDHEN and CDR2 is SYDVKM. CDR3 length: 16 amino acids. The DNA of the CDR3 is TGTGCCAGCAGTCCAGACGGGGGTGGGGCCCTCTACGAGCAGTACTTC. It translates to CASSPDGGGALYEQYF.

CDR3: CASSSPAGRPTEAFF. The CDR3 coding sequence is TGTGCCAGCAGCTCTCCTGCCGGGCGGCCCACTGAAGCTTTCTTT. The chain recombines TRBV9 with TRBJ1-1; no firm D call. The V gene lost 4 bases and the J gene lost 4 bases, with 17 bases spanning the gap. Germline V gene data show CDR1 as SGDLS and CDR2 as YYNGEE. This CDR3 contains 15 residues.

The chain is built from TRBV3-1 and TRBJ2-5, with 11 positions matching TRBD2. The tail of the sequence fits TRBJ2-7 better, so the J call may be wrong. Germline V lookup: CDR1 LGHDT, CDR2 YNNKEL (reference sequence). The CDR3 consists of 14 residues. The CDR3 protein is CASSQGTSGFEQYF. The CDR3 bases are TGTGCCAGCAGCCAAGGGACTAGCGGGTTCGAGCAGTACTTC.

The V and J genes are TRBV3-1 and TRBJ1-4, with 8 bases fitting TRBD1. With 6 bases clipped from V and 6 bases from J, the junction kept 9 bases outside the gene matches. This CDR3 has 15 amino acids. CDR1 and CDR2 from the germline V gene are LGHDT and YNNKEL (reference sequence). CDR3 amino acids: CASSRTGLQDEKLFF. The DNA of the CDR3 is TGTGCCAGCAGTCGGACAGGGCTCCAGGATGAAAAACTGTTTTTT.

This clonotype was detected only a few times. The V and J genes are TRBV20-1 and TRBJ2-1; TRBD1 matches at 11 bases. Germline-derived CDR1 and CDR2 are DFQATT and SNEGSKA (reference sequence). The CDR3 runs 13 residues. J gave up 7 bases and V 7 bases, and 6 bases lay outside the gene matches. This CDR3 reads CSVRTGGKNEQFF. In DNA, the CDR3 is TGCAGTGTAAGGACAGGGGGCAAAAATGAGCAGTTCTTC.

This sequence joins TRBV6-1 and TRBJ2-5, with TRBD1 identical over 7 bases. The CDR3 totals 15 residues. Unmatched junction bases numbered 6, after V lost 1 base and J lost 4 bases. The germline V gene has CDR1 MNHNS and CDR2 SASEGT. In nucleotides, the CDR3 is TGTGCCAGCAGTGAAGATCCCGGACAGGCAGAGACCCAGTACTTC. This encodes CASSEDPGQAETQYF.

Details on this clonotype: A single base separates this from a much larger clone, so it may be a read error. The chain employs TRBV7-8 and TRBJ2-1; TRBD1 matches 7 bases. The CDR3 runs 13 residues. With V trimmed by 3 bases and J by 6 bases, 2 bases remained unmatched. Germline V CDR1 and CDR2: SGHVS, FQNEAQ. DNA of the CDR3: TGTGCCAGCAGCTTGACAGGGAGCAATGAGCAGTTCTTC. This sequence encodes CASSLTGSNEQFF.

The V call is TRBV3-1, the J call TRBJ2-3; no clear D. The CDR3 spans 12 residues. Trimming took off 11 bases at V and 3 bases at J, with 12 bases between the two ends. The germline V gene has CDR1 LGHDT and CDR2 YNNKEL (reference sequence). CDR3 in DNA: TGTGCCTCCCGATTTGGTACAGATACGCAGTATTTT. It yields the protein CASRFGTDTQYF.

The rearrangement uses TRBV20-1 and TRBJ2-6; no clear D. V was clipped by 4 bases and J by 0 bases, with 16 bases between them. Germline assignment: CDR1 DFQATT and CDR2 SNEGSKA (reference sequence). The CDR3 consists of 17 residues. The CDR3 coding sequence is TGCAGTGCTATGATCAGGCTTAGATACTCTGGGGCCAACGTCCTGACTTTC. Encoded protein: CSAMIRLRYSGANVLTF.

Turning to this clonotype: A read error may explain this, as a much larger clone is one base away. V and J are TRBV20-1 and TRBJ2-5; D uncertain. Looked up from germline, CDR1 is DFQATT and CDR2 is SNEGSKA (reference sequence). The CDR3 totals 13 residues. Written as DNA, the CDR3 is TGCAGTGTTAGAACCCACGCATACAATGAGCAGTACTTC. Translating it yields CSVRTHAYNEQYF.

CDR3 bases: TGTGCTAGTGGTTTGGGGGATGAGCAGTTCTTC. Protein: CASGLGDEQFF. The genes are TRBV12-5 and TRBJ2-1; D remains unclear. CDR3 length equals 11 residues. Germline V lookup: CDR1 LGHNT, CDR2 FRNRAP. Trimming cost V 1 base and J 8 bases, with 3 bases left between them.

The chain recombines TRBV18 with TRBJ2-1; TRBD2 matches 11 bases. V trimming: 3 bases; J trimming: 8 bases; junction bases outside the gene matches: 3. The CDR3 consists of 14 residues. Germline CDR1 KGHSH, CDR2 LQKENI. The CDR3 sequence is CASSPLAGGDEQFF. The CDR3 nucleotides read TGTGCCAGCTCACCTCTAGCGGGGGGCGATGAGCAGTTCTTC. The variable domain in full, completed from reference TRBV18 and TRBJ2-1, reads NAGVMQNPRHLVRRRGQEARLRCSPMKGHSHVYWYRQLPEEGLKFMVYLQKENIIDESGMPKERFSAEFPKEGPSILRIQQVVRGDSAAYFCASSPLAGGDEQFFGPGTRLTVL.

This chain joins TRBV20-1 and TRBJ1-6, with D perhaps matching TRBD1 (5 bases). CDR3 length: 16 residues. With 0 bases removed from V and 6 bases from J, the gap between germline ends came to 15 bases. Germline CDR1 is DFQATT and CDR2 is SNEGSKA (reference sequence). The CDR3 is CSAREWGGTSNSPLHF. CDR3 coding DNA: TGCAGTGCTAGAGAATGGGGGGGAACGAGTAATTCACCCCTCCACTTT.

This clonotype occurred a few times. The gene calls are TRBV7-2 and TRBJ2-5, with 11 bases identical to TRBD2. CDR1 is SGHTA, CDR2 FQGNSA, per germline. The trim removed 3 bases at V and 0 bases at J, leaving 6 bases unmatched. This CDR3 has 17 amino acids. The DNA for the CDR3 is TGTGCCAGCAGCTTCCGACTAGCGGGGACGTACCAAGAGACCCAGTACTTC. Its translation: CASSFRLAGTYQETQYF.

There are a few counts of this clonotype. The genes are TRBV30 and TRBJ1-4; D may be TRBD1 (6 bases). The CDR3 runs 14 residues. Germline V CDR1 and CDR2: GTSNPN, SVGIG (reference sequence). V lost 3 bases and J 6 bases, leaving 14 bases between the germline ends. In nucleotides, the CDR3 is TGTGCCTGGAGCCTTAAAGGGGGAGATGAAAAACTGTTTTTT. Its protein product is CAWSLKGGDEKLFF.

This clonotype has just a few counts. V and J are TRBV6-5 and TRBJ1-2; TRBD1 might be the D (5 bases). From germline, CDR1 is MNHEY and CDR2 SVGAGI. With 5 bases removed from V and 4 bases from J, the gap between germline ends came to 11 bases. There are 13 residues in the CDR3. Here the CDR3 reads CASSRLDTYGYTF. CDR3 nucleotide sequence: TGTGCCAGCAGTCGTTTGGACACCTATGGCTACACCTTC.

The chain employs TRBV7-2 and TRBJ2-4; D not certain. The DNA end lines up better with TRBJ2-5; the J call may be wrong. The CDR3 contains 13 residues. The germline gives CDR1 SGHTA, CDR2 FQGNSA. CDR3 sequence reads: CASSGPGWETQYF. The CDR3 nucleotides are TGTGCCAGCAGCGGTCCTGGATGGGAGACCCAGTACTTC.

V is TRBV19 and J is TRBJ1-2; perhaps TRBD1 as D (6 bases). Germline V CDR1 and CDR2: LNHDA, SQIVND (reference sequence). The length of the CDR3 is 14 residues. V lost 8 bases and J 3 bases, leaving 16 bases between the germline ends. The DNA of the CDR3 is TGTGCCAGTTCGGACAGAAGCCTATACTATGGCTACACCTTC. Amino acids: CASSDRSLYYGYTF.